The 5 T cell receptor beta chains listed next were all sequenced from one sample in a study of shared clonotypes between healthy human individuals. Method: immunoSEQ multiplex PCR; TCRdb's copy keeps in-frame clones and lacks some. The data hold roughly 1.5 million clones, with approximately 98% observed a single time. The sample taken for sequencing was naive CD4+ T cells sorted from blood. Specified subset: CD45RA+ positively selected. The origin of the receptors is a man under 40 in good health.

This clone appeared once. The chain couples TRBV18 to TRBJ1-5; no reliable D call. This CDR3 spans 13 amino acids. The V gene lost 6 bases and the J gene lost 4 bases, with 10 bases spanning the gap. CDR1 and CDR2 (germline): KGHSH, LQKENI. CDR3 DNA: TGTGCCAGCTCTTCTTCAACTAATCAGCCCCAGCATTTT. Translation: CASSSSTNQPQHF.

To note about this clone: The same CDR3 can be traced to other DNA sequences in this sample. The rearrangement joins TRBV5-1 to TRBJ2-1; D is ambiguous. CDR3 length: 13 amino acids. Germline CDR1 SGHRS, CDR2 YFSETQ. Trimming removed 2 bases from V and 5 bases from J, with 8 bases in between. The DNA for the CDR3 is TGCGCCAGCAGCTTTGGCCAAAACAATGAGCAGTTCTTC. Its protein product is CASSFGQNNEQFF.

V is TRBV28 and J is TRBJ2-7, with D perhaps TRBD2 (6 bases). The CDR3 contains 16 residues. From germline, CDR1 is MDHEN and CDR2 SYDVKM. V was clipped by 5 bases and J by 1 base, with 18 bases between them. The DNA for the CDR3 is TGTGCCAGCAGTCTCCGCGTTGGTAGCGGATCCTACGAGCAGTACTTC. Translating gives CASSLRVGSGSYEQYF. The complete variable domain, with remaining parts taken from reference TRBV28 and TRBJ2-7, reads DVKVTQSSRYLVKRTGEKVFLECVQDMDHENMFWYRQDPGLGLRLIYFSYDVKMKEKGDIPEGYSVSREKKERFSLILESASTNQTSMYLCASSLRVGSGSYEQYFGPGTRLTVT.

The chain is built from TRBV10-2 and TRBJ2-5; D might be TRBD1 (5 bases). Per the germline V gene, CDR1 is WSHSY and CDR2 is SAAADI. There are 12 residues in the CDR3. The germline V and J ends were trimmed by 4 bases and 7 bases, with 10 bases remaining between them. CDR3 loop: CASSGTLRTQYF. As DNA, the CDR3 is TGCGCCAGCAGTGGGACACTCCGGACCCAGTACTTC.

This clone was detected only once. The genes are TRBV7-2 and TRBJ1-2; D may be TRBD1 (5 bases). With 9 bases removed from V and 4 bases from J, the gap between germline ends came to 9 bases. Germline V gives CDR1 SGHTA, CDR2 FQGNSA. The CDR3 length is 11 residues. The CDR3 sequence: CASQGFYGYTF. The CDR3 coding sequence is TGTGCCAGTCAGGGTTTCTATGGCTACACCTTC.